These 18 T cell receptor beta chains originate from one sample sequenced in a study of blood T cell repertoires in COVID-19. Libraries were prepared by immunoSEQ multiplex PCR; TCRdb keeps only in-frame clonotypes and omits some of them. The table has fewer than 300,000 clones, about nine tenths seen once; the top ten hold approximately 2%. Sequencing was done on a sample of peripheral blood. These TCRs come from a woman in her thirties with COVID-19, enrolled during active disease.

This chain connects TRBV5-1 to TRBJ1-1; TRBD1 agrees at 7 bases. Germline V gene data show CDR1 as SGHRS and CDR2 as YFSETQ. Trimming at V came to 4 bases and at J to 0 bases, leaving 3 bases not matched to a gene. This CDR3 region has 14 residues. This CDR3 is CASSIGQVNTEAFF. CDR3 DNA sequence: TGCGCCAGCAGCATAGGACAGGTGAACACTGAAGCTTTCTTT.

The chain is built from TRBV6-6 and TRBJ2-1; TRBD2 matches 9 bases. V dropped 0 bases and J dropped 9; count of bases not matched to a gene: 6. This CDR3 region has 15 residues. The germline CDR1 and CDR2 sequences are MNHNY and SVGAGI (reference sequence). Here the CDR3 reads CASSYSAGGLGEQFF. The DNA of the CDR3 is TGTGCCAGCAGTTACTCAGCGGGAGGATTGGGTGAGCAGTTCTTC.

V and J are TRBV5-6 and TRBJ1-3, with a weak D call TRBD1 (5 bases). Germline V gene data show CDR1 as SGHDT and CDR2 as YYEEEE. Trimming stripped 4 bases from V and 5 bases from J, with 10 bases between. This CDR3 is 13 amino acids long. CDR3: CASSAQGRNTIYF. The CDR3 DNA sequence: TGTGCCAGCAGCGCGCAGGGTAGAAACACCATATATTTT.

Regarding this clone: The same CDR3 is also encoded by other DNA sequences in this sample. The J gene is TRBJ1-5, the V gene TRBV19; 10 nucleotides align to TRBD1. CDR3 size: 15 residues. J was trimmed by 2 bases and V by 5 bases; bases with no gene match: 3. CDR1 LNHDA and CDR2 SQIVND come from the germline V gene (reference sequence). In DNA, the CDR3 is TGTGCCAGTAGTCCAGGGACAGGGGGCAATCAGCCCCAGCATTTT. Its translation is CASSPGTGGNQPQHF.

The genes are TRBV19 and TRBJ1-5; unclear D gene. There are 14 residues in the CDR3. V was shortened by 1 base and J by 6 bases, with 10 bases between the two germline ends. Germline V CDR1 and CDR2: LNHDA, SQIVND (reference sequence). The CDR3 DNA reads as TGTGCCAGTAGTATAGCTGAGCCGGGTCAGCCCCAGCATTTT. It translates to CASSIAEPGQPQHF. Combining the CDR3 with reference TRBV19 and TRBJ1-5 gives the whole variable domain DGGITQSPKYLFRKEGQNVTLSCEQNLNHDAMYWYRQDPGQGLRLIYYSQIVNDFQKGDIAEGYSVSREKKESFPLTVTSAQKNPTAFYLCASSIAEPGQPQHFGDGTRLSIL.

The chain uses TRBV7-8 and TRBJ1-2, with D tentatively TRBD1 (6 bases). Germline CDR1 SGHVS, CDR2 FQNEAQ. The CDR3 is 13 amino acids. The V end was cut by 5 bases, the J end by 5 bases, with 12 bases between. CDR3 DNA sequence: TGTGCCAGCAGCCGGGGGCCCTTATATGGCTACACCTTC. It encodes CASSRGPLYGYTF.

This chain joins TRBV27 and TRBJ1-1; D not resolved. Germline loops: CDR1 MNHEY, CDR2 SMNVEV (reference sequence). The CDR3 loop spans 12 amino acids. With 5 bases removed from V and 11 bases from J, the gap between germline ends came to 15 bases. The CDR3 region is CASSQNSGVAFF. Written as DNA, the CDR3 is TGTGCCAGCAGTCAAAACAGCGGTGTCGCTTTCTTT.

This chain joins TRBV20-1 and TRBJ2-1; TRBD2 matches 9 bases. J was trimmed by 2 bases and V by 3 bases; bases with no gene match: 5. The CDR3 extends over 15 amino acids. Germline values: CDR1 DFQATT, CDR2 SNEGSKA (reference sequence). The CDR3 DNA reads as TGCAGTGCTAGTCGTGCTAGCGGGGCCTACAATGAGCAGTTCTTC. This gives the protein CSASRASGAYNEQFF.

The chain couples TRBV7-3 to TRBJ2-3; D gene ambiguous. CDR3 size: 15 residues. Germline V gene sequence: CDR1 SGHTA, CDR2 FQGTGA. The V end lost 0 bases, the J end lost 2 bases, and 9 bases lay between the germline ends. The CDR3 DNA is TGTGCCAGCAGCTTAACGGCCAGTTACACAGATACGCAGTATTTT. Translating it yields CASSLTASYTDTQYF.

This chain joins TRBV4-2 and TRBJ1-1; D perhaps matches TRBD1 (6 bases). Germline V gene data show CDR1 as LGHNA and CDR2 as YNFKEQ. Trimming shortened V by 4 bases and J by 8 bases, and 11 bases separated the two germline ends. The CDR3 consists of 12 residues. The CDR3 here is CASSLFDREAFF. The CDR3, as DNA: TGTGCCAGCAGCCTATTCGACAGGGAAGCTTTCTTT.

The chain combines TRBV7-9 with TRBJ1-1, with TRBD1 identical over 8 bases. The germline V gene has CDR1 SEHNR and CDR2 FQNEAQ (reference sequence). The V gene end was trimmed by 5 bases and the J gene end by 3 bases; junction bases not matched to a gene: 5. CDR3 size: 14 residues. CDR3 DNA: TGTGCCAGCAGCCGACAGGGGCCGGACACTGAAGCTTTCTTT. This codes for CASSRQGPDTEAFF.

Here the CDR3 DNA reads TGCAGCGTCCGCCGCTTGACAGGGGGAGTAGGCTATGGCTACACCTTC. This encodes CSVRRLTGGVGYGYTF. The chain has TRBV29-1 and TRBJ1-2; 9 nucleotides align to TRBD1. Trimming cost V 6 bases and J 4 bases; bases outside gene matches: 15. Germline V lookup: CDR1 SQVTM, CDR2 ANQGSEA. The CDR3 is made up of 16 amino acids.

This chain uses TRBV6-6 with TRBJ2-1; TRBD2 matches 8 bases. Trimming removed 6 bases from V and 6 bases from J; junction bases left unmatched: 7. The CDR3 has 14 residues. Germline values: CDR1 MNHNY, CDR2 SVGAGI (reference sequence). The CDR3 bases are TGTGCCAGCAGAATCGGACTAGCCCGCAATGAGCAGTTCTTC. Its protein is CASRIGLARNEQFF.

Notes on this clone: Other DNA sequences of this sample code for an identical CDR3. The chain couples TRBV11-3 to TRBJ2-1; TRBD2 matches 9 bases. The CDR3 runs 15 residues. V lost 5 bases to trimming and J lost 4 bases; unmatched junction nucleotides: 6. The germline V gene encodes CDR1 SGHNT and CDR2 YENEEA. The DNA of the CDR3 is TGTGCCAGCAGCCCCCTAGCGGGATCTTACAATGAGCAGTTCTTC. Translated: CASSPLAGSYNEQFF.

This chain joins TRBV5-1 and TRBJ1-2; no clear D. The CDR3 is made up of 14 amino acids. Germline V gene lookup returns CDR1 SGHRS and CDR2 YFSETQ. Trimming left V 6 bases short and J 0 bases short, with 12 bases between. CDR3 in amino acids: CASTVENPNYGYTF. The CDR3 DNA reads as TGCGCCAGCACCGTCGAGAACCCTAACTATGGCTACACCTTC.

The J gene is TRBJ1-2, the V gene TRBV30; D is perhaps TRBD1 (5 bases). V lost 0 bases to trimming and J lost 8 bases, with 13 bases between them. There are 13 residues in the CDR3. Germline CDR1 is GTSNPN and CDR2 is SVGIG (reference sequence). In DNA form, the CDR3 reads TGTGCCTGGAGTGTTACACGGGGGAGCGGCTACACCTTC. Translated, it gives CAWSVTRGSGYTF.

CDR3 sequence (DNA): TGTGCCAGCAGCACCGGACAGGGAAAAGACTCCTACGAGCAGTACTTC. Translation: CASSTGQGKDSYEQYF. The chain employs TRBV5-4 and TRBJ2-7, with 8 bases fitting TRBD1. V lost 4 bases and J lost 0; bases outside the gene matches: 9. The germline V gene encodes CDR1 SGHNT and CDR2 YYREEE (reference sequence). This CDR3 is 16 amino acids long.

V gene TRBV10-3 combines with J gene TRBJ1-5; D remains unclear. CDR1 and CDR2 from the germline V gene are ENHRY and SYGVKD. The ends were cut back, 6 bases at V and 0 bases at J, with 6 bases in the middle. There are 13 residues in the CDR3. The CDR3 region has the DNA TGTGCCATCAGGGACTCTAGCAATCAGCCCCAGCATTTT. Its protein is CAIRDSSNQPQHF.